One sample yielded the 5 T cell receptor beta chains listed below, sequenced in a study of cytomegalovirus exposure and HLA in healthy donors. 60 Vbeta and 13 Jbeta primers were used in PCR. Profiling relied on immunoSEQ multiplex PCR, and the TCRdb table lists in-frame clones only, not all of them. The sample includes about 100,000 clones, about four fifths of them seen just once. The sample taken for sequencing was PBMCs. The origin of the receptors is a woman aged 40 to 50 in good health and CMV-seronegative.

The J gene is TRBJ2-5, the V gene TRBV4-3; TRBD1 matches 9 bases. The CDR3 is 16 residues long. Trimming at V came to 4 bases and at J to 1 base, leaving 7 bases not matched to a gene. The germline gives CDR1 LGHNA, CDR2 YSLEER. The CDR3 sequence is CASSPTGGRIQETQYF. CDR3 sequence (DNA): TGCGCCAGCAGCCCAACAGGGGGCAGGATCCAAGAGACCCAGTACTTC.

The J gene is TRBJ1-1, the V gene TRBV2, with D perhaps matching TRBD1 (5 bases). The germline V gene encodes CDR1 SNHLY and CDR2 FYNNEI. V was shortened by 7 bases and J by 5 bases, with 14 bases between the two germline ends. The CDR3 length is 13 residues. The chain's CDR3 is CASNYGARTEAFF. DNA of the CDR3: TGTGCCAGCAATTATGGGGCGAGGACTGAAGCTTTCTTT. Filled out from reference TRBV2 and TRBJ1-1, the complete variable domain reads EPEVTQTPSHQVTQMGQEVILRCVPISNHLYFYWYRQILGQKVEFLVSFYNNEISEKSEIFDDQFSVERPDGSNFTLKIRSTKLEDSAMYFCASNYGARTEAFFGQGTRLTVV.

This chain links TRBV18 with TRBJ2-3, with 14 bases matching TRBD2. The CDR3 loop spans 16 amino acids. The V gene's germline CDR1 is KGHSH and CDR2 LQKENI. Trimming took 5 bases from V and 2 from J; bases not matched to a gene: 3. The CDR3 is CASSTGLAGATDTQYF. CDR3 sequence (DNA): TGTGCCAGCTCAACGGGACTAGCGGGGGCCACAGATACGCAGTATTTT.

This chain links TRBV4-3 with TRBJ1-6; the match to TRBD1 covers 7 bases. This CDR3 comprises 15 residues. V shed 1 base, J shed 7 bases, and the junction held 4 bases outside the gene matches. The germline gives CDR1 LGHNA, CDR2 YSLEER. The CDR3 region has the DNA TGCGCCAGCAGCCAAGTTGACAGGGACAATTCACCCCTCCACTTT. Translation gives CASSQVDRDNSPLHF.

The gene calls are TRBV7-2 and TRBJ1-1; tentative D call: TRBD1 (5 bases). V lost 4 bases and J lost 1, with 10 bases in between. Germline assignment: CDR1 SGHTA and CDR2 FQGNSA. This CDR3 comprises 14 residues. CDR3 region: CASSSQTGNTEAFF. CDR3 bases: TGTGCCAGCAGCTCACAAACAGGGAACACTGAAGCTTTCTTT.